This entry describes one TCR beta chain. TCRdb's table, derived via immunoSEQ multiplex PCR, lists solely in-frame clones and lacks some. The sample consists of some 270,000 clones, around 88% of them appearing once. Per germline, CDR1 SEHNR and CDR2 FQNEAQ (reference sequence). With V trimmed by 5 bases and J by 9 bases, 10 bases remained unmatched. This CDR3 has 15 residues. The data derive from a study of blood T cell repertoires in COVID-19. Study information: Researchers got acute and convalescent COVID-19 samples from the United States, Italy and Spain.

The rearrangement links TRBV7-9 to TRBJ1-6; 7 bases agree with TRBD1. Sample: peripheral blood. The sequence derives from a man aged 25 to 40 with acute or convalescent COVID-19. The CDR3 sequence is CASSPGEGAGSPLHF. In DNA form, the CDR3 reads TGTGCCAGCAGCCCTGGTGAGGGGGCAGGTTCACCCCTCCACTTT.